This TCR beta chain was documented in a study of CD8 T cells in Susac syndrome. TCR beta sequences were obtained from blood CD8+ and CD4+ T cells. Isolation of CD8+ and CD4+ T cells was performed negatively, whereas enrichment of TEMRA cells was done by FACS. The CDR3 consists of 14 residues. Germline V gene sequence: CDR1 SGDLS, CDR2 YYNGEE. The V end was cut by 0 bases, the J end by 2 bases, with 9 bases between. To note about this clonotype: As yet, its antigen is unknown.

Study-wide findings and caveats: That the number of individuals in its TCR sequencing and HLA analysis was relatively small was acknowledged by the study.

The RNA, roughly 0.45 to 1 ug, was put through reverse transcription using random hexamers. Multiplex PCR with immunoSEQ amplified the TCR beta CDR3 across 54 Vbeta and 13 Jbeta. MiXCR was run by TCRdb on the immunoSEQ multiplex PCR reads, yielding one entry per CDR3 protein. Of 50,000 to 65,000 distinct CDR3 sequences in the sample, about 92% were seen once. The genes are TRBV9 and TRBJ2-7; a possible D gene is TRBD1 (6 bases). Sequenced: CD8+ T cells from PBMCs. This TCR derives from a human donor in good health. CDR3 sequence: CASSVGTATYEQYF. In DNA form, the CDR3 reads TGTGCCAGCAGCGTAGGGACAGCGACCTACGAGCAGTACTTC.